These 24 T cell receptor beta chains were all obtained from the same sample, sequenced in a study of blood T cell repertoires in COVID-19. TCRdb keeps only in-frame clones here, not all; method: immunoSEQ multiplex PCR. Of 250,000 to 300,000 clones listed, approximately 83% are singletons. The sample taken for sequencing was peripheral blood. These receptors all come from an older woman with acute or convalescent COVID-19.

The CDR3 nucleotides are TGTGCCAGCAGCTCTGGGGGAGGGGTTCAGTACTTC. Its protein is CASSSGGGVQYF. This sequence joins TRBV7-3 and TRBJ2-4; TRBD2 aligns across 7 bases. The length of the CDR3 is 12 residues. After removal of 4 bases from V and 11 bases from J, the junction contained 5 bases not matched to a gene. CDR1 is SGHTA, CDR2 FQGTGA, per germline. The full variable domain, with the rest looked up from reference TRBV7-3 and TRBJ2-4, is GAGVSQTPSNKVTEKGKYVELRCDPISGHTALYWYRQSLGQGPEFLIYFQGTGAADDSGLPNDRFFAVRPEGSVSTLKIQRTERGDSAVYLCASSSGGGVQYFGAGTRLSVL.

The rearrangement uses TRBV30 and TRBJ2-7, with TRBD1 matching over 7 bases. The CDR3 has 15 residues. Germline lookup yields CDR1 GTSNPN and CDR2 SVGIG (reference sequence). The trim removed 3 bases at V and 2 bases at J, leaving 10 bases unmatched. The CDR3 spells CAWRARQGRTYEQYF. The CDR3 DNA is TGTGCCTGGAGGGCCAGACAGGGTAGAACCTACGAGCAGTACTTC.

The chain couples TRBV2 to TRBJ2-1; 10 nucleotides align to TRBD2. The CDR3 has 14 residues. Germline assignment: CDR1 SNHLY and CDR2 FYNNEI. V lost 5 bases, J lost 4 bases, and 2 bases stayed unmatched. The CDR3 loop is CASSSSGGYNEQFF. CDR3 nucleotides: TGTGCCAGCAGTTCTAGCGGGGGTTACAATGAGCAGTTCTTC. The full variable domain, with the rest looked up from reference TRBV2 and TRBJ2-1, is EPEVTQTPSHQVTQMGQEVILRCVPISNHLYFYWYRQILGQKVEFLVSFYNNEISEKSEIFDDQFSVERPDGSNFTLKIRSTKLEDSAMYFCASSSSGGYNEQFFGPGTRLTVL.

This chain joins TRBV24-1 and TRBJ1-2, with TRBD1 as a possible D gene (5 bases). Between the trimmed V and J ends, which lost 4 bases and 4 bases, there was a span of 15 bases. Looked up from germline, CDR1 is KGHDR and CDR2 is SFDVKD. This CDR3 spans 15 amino acids. Written as DNA, the CDR3 is TGTGCCACCAGTGAACAGAGGGGAGGGAGCTATGGCTACACCTTC. Translating it yields CATSEQRGGSYGYTF.

V is TRBV6-5 and J is TRBJ1-4; D remains ambiguous. The CDR3 has 14 amino acids. Trimming removed 6 bases at V and 0 bases at J, with 8 bases between. The germline V gene encodes CDR1 MNHEY and CDR2 SVGAGI. The CDR3 nucleotides read TGTGCCAGCAGGGCAAGCGCAACTAATGAAAAACTGTTTTTT. Its translation: CASRASATNEKLFF.

This clone was seen a handful of times. The same CDR3 is also encoded by other DNA sequences in this sample. The chain carries TRBV3-1 (or the pseudogene TRBV3-2) and TRBJ2-7, with D possibly being TRBD2 (6 bases). Germline CDR1 LGHDT, CDR2 YNNKEL (reference sequence). V lost 3 bases and J 4 bases, leaving 7 bases between the germline ends. The CDR3 totals 12 residues. For the CDR3, the DNA is TGTGCCAGCAGCCATGGGGGGTACGAGCAGTACTTC. Translating it yields CASSHGGYEQYF.

The V gene is TRBV9, the J gene TRBJ1-3; D might be TRBD1 (6 bases). Germline CDR1 reads SGDLS; CDR2 reads YYNGEE. The CDR3 length is 14 residues. V lost 3 bases to trimming and J lost 7 bases, with 14 bases between them. The CDR3 DNA sequence: TGTGCCAGCAGCGAGGGGGTGCTTCGGAACACCATATATTTT. It yields the protein CASSEGVLRNTIYF.

This clone was observed once. This chain links TRBV5-6 with TRBJ2-7, with D possibly TRBD2 on 6 matching bases. There are 14 residues in the CDR3. Looked up from germline, CDR1 is SGHDT and CDR2 is YYEEEE. With 1 base removed from V and 11 bases from J, the gap between germline ends came to 19 bases. The CDR3 here is CASSLQLGARGEYF. CDR3 in DNA: TGTGCCAGCAGCTTGCAACTGGGAGCCCGCGGGGAGTACTTC.

The chain has TRBV6-5 and TRBJ1-2; TRBD1 might be the D (6 bases). V was pared by 0 bases and J by 8 bases, with 19 bases between. Per germline, CDR1 MNHEY and CDR2 SVGAGI. The CDR3 runs to 16 residues. The CDR3: CASSYSSGAEGRGYTF. The CDR3 bases are TGTGCCAGCAGTTACTCGTCAGGGGCAGAGGGTAGGGGCTACACCTTC.

The J gene is TRBJ2-3, the V gene TRBV11-1; TRBD1 is a possible D gene (8 bases). Trimming took off 4 bases at V and 2 bases at J, with 16 bases between the two ends. Germline CDR1 is SGHAT and CDR2 is FQDESV (reference sequence). This CDR3 contains 16 residues. The CDR3 DNA reads TGTGCCAGCAGCTCGGACAGGGAGGGAACCACAGATACGCAGTATTTT. Residues: CASSSDREGTTDTQYF.

The V call is TRBV18, the J call TRBJ2-5; a possible D gene is TRBD2 (5 bases). The germline gives CDR1 KGHSH, CDR2 LQKENI. The CDR3 has 14 amino acids. V shed 1 base and J shed 5 bases, with 11 bases lying between them. Written as DNA, the CDR3 is TGTGCCAGCTCACCACTTGCTGGCGGGGAGACCCAGTACTTC. This codes for CASSPLAGGETQYF.

This clone was observed a single time. The gene calls are TRBV27 and TRBJ2-1, with 7 bases lining up with TRBD1. The V segment lost 5 bases and the J segment 6 bases; nucleotides outside the gene matches: 7. From germline, CDR1 is MNHEY and CDR2 SMNVEV (reference sequence). This CDR3 has 14 amino acids. In nucleotides, the CDR3 is TGTGCCAGCAGTCCCCGAGGGGGCCTCAATGAGCAGTTCTTC. Its translation: CASSPRGGLNEQFF.

V is TRBV20-1 and J is TRBJ2-1; D unclear. The CDR3 has 11 residues. The germline CDR1 and CDR2 sequences are DFQATT and SNEGSKA (reference sequence). Between the trimmed V and J ends, which lost 3 bases and 6 bases, there was a span of 6 bases. CDR3 nucleotide sequence: TGCAGTGCTAGGCCAGTCAATGAGCAGTTCTTC. Translating gives CSARPVNEQFF.

The chain couples TRBV10-1 to TRBJ2-2, with 9 bases matching TRBD2. Trimming cost V 2 bases and J 6 bases; bases outside gene matches: 4. The germline V gene encodes CDR1 WNHNN and CDR2 SYGVQD (reference sequence). The CDR3 extends over 15 amino acids. In DNA form, the CDR3 reads TGCGCCAGCAGTGAGAGGCGGGGGGGGGCCGGGGAGCTGTTTTTT. Residues: CASSERRGGAGELFF.

The CDR3 reads CAISDMGTGRNEQFF. The CDR3 coding sequence is TGTGCCATCAGTGATATGGGGACAGGGAGGAATGAGCAGTTCTTC. This sequence joins TRBV10-3 and TRBJ2-1; TRBD1 matches at 9 bases. The CDR3 contains 15 residues. Germline V CDR1 and CDR2: ENHRY, SYGVKD. V gave up 3 bases and J gave up 7 bases; unmatched junction bases: 7.

The rearrangement uses TRBV5-4 and TRBJ1-2; 7 nucleotides align to TRBD1. V was clipped by 4 bases and J by 3 bases; unmatched bases: 15. CDR1 is SGHNT and CDR2 is YYREEE in the germline V gene (reference sequence). The CDR3 runs 17 residues. CDR3 region: CASSTAHRGLTDYGYTF. The CDR3 nucleotides are TGTGCCAGCAGCACCGCACACAGGGGCTTGACTGACTATGGCTACACCTTC.

The chain's CDR3 is CATRDREVNNSPLHF. The CDR3 DNA reads as TGTGCCACCCGAGACAGGGAGGTGAATAATTCACCCCTCCACTTT. This chain links TRBV25-1 with TRBJ1-6; TRBD1 matches 7 bases. CDR3 size: 15 residues. The ends lost 10 bases at V and 5 bases at J; junction bases unmatched: 11. In germline, CDR1 is MGHDK, CDR2 SYGVNS.

The J gene is TRBJ1-1, the V gene TRBV27, with D perhaps matching TRBD1 (6 bases). The germline V and J ends were trimmed by 4 bases and 0 bases, with 12 bases remaining between them. The germline gives CDR1 MNHEY, CDR2 SMNVEV (reference sequence). This CDR3 spans 15 amino acids. CDR3 DNA: TGTGCCAGCAGTTATTCGGGGGGCCTGAACACTGAAGCTTTCTTT. Protein sequence: CASSYSGGLNTEAFF.

CDR3 region: CASKPPGAGGATEAFF. CDR3 bases: TGTGCCAGTAAACCTCCCGGGGCAGGGGGCGCGACTGAAGCTTTCTTT. The chain combines TRBV19 with TRBJ1-1; 8 bases match TRBD1. The CDR3 loop spans 16 amino acids. Trimming cost V 7 bases and J 5 bases; bases outside gene matches: 15. Germline CDR1 reads LNHDA; CDR2 reads SQIVND (reference sequence). Full variable domain (rest looked up from reference TRBV19 and TRBJ1-1): DGGITQSPKYLFRKEGQNVTLSCEQNLNHDAMYWYRQDPGQGLRLIYYSQIVNDFQKGDIAEGYSVSREKKESFPLTVTSAQKNPTAFYLCASKPPGAGGATEAFFGQGTRLTVV.

A word on this clone: The sample holds other DNA sequences that translate to the same CDR3. J is TRBJ1-3 and V is TRBV19, with D perhaps TRBD1 (5 bases). There are 15 residues in the CDR3. V lost 4 bases, J lost 0 bases, and 10 bases lay in between. The germline gives CDR1 LNHDA, CDR2 SQIVND (reference sequence). The CDR3 loop is CASSTGHSSGNTIYF. CDR3 nucleotides: TGTGCCAGTAGTACAGGACACTCCTCTGGAAACACCATATATTTT. Looking up the rest from reference TRBV19 and TRBJ1-3 gives the full variable domain: DGGITQSPKYLFRKEGQNVTLSCEQNLNHDAMYWYRQDPGQGLRLIYYSQIVNDFQKGDIAEGYSVSREKKESFPLTVTSAQKNPTAFYLCASSTGHSSGNTIYFGEGSWLTVV.

This clone has only a few counts. The chain links TRBV18 to TRBJ2-7, with unresolved D. Trimming left V 5 bases short and J 6 bases short, with 11 bases between. Germline V lookup: CDR1 KGHSH, CDR2 LQKENI. CDR3 length equals 12 residues. The DNA for the CDR3 is TGTGCCAGCTCAGGGCCCTTCGGCGAGCAGTACTTC. This sequence encodes CASSGPFGEQYF.

The rearrangement uses TRBV5-1 and TRBJ2-1, with 9 bases lining up with TRBD1. This CDR3 has 15 residues. Germline V gene sequence: CDR1 SGHRS, CDR2 YFSETQ. V lost 0 bases and J lost 4; bases outside the gene matches: 2. This CDR3 reads CASSLVGTGYNEQFF. For the CDR3, the DNA is TGCGCCAGCAGCTTGGTCGGGACAGGGTACAATGAGCAGTTCTTC.

The DNA for the CDR3 is TGTGCCAGCTCAAGGTCTGCTAGGGGGAGTGGCACTGAAGCTTTCTTT. This gives the protein CASSRSARGSGTEAFF. V usage is TRBV18 and J usage is TRBJ1-1; a weak D match, TRBD1 (6 bases). Trimming took 5 bases from V and 4 from J, leaving 20 bases between them. This CDR3 is 16 amino acids long. Per germline, CDR1 KGHSH and CDR2 LQKENI.

Ten or more counts support this clone. The chain employs TRBV25-1 and TRBJ2-7; D uncertain. Trimming removed 10 bases at V and 0 bases at J, with 10 bases between. CDR1 and CDR2 from the germline V gene are MGHDK and SYGVNS. This CDR3 contains 12 residues. The CDR3 nucleotides read TGTGCCACCACCCACGGCTCCTACGAGCAGTACTTC. Protein sequence: CATTHGSYEQYF.